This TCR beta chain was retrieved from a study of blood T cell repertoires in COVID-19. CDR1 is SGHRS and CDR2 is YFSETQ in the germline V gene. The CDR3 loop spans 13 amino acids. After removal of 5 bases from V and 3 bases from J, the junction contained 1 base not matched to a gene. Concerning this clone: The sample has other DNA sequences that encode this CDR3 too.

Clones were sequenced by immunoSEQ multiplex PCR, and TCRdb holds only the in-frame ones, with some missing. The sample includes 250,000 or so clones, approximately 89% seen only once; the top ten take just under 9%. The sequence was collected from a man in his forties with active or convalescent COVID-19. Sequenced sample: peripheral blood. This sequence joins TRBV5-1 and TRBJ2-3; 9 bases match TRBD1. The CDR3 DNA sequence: TGCGCCAGCAGTGACAGGGGGACAGATACGCAGTATTTT. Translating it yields CASSDRGTDTQYF.